This T cell receptor (beta chain) was obtained from a study of T cells in Graves' hyperthyroidism and ophthalmopathy. Study-wide results and caveats: Most expanded thyroid clonotypes above 0.001 also appeared in blood. Model output signaled ophthalmopathy a median 6.5 months ahead of onset.

This clonotype has more than one count but fewer than ten. The antigen is undetermined. RNA transcripts gave rise to amplified TCR beta CDR3 regions. First-round RT-PCR targeting the TCR CDR3 was performed with the HTBI primer set. Each CDR3 protein is one row after TCRdb ran MiXCR on the multiplex PCR reads. The profile shows 600,000 or so distinct CDR3 sequences, just over 45% of them singletons. The patients, who ranged from 18 to 65 in age, presented with newly diagnosed hyperthyroidism lasting under 2 months. Uncontrolled infection, other autoimmune disease, pregnancy or lactation barred patients from enrollment. V was shortened by 6 bases and J by 3 bases, with 15 bases between the two germline ends. The CDR3 runs 15 residues. Germline lookup yields CDR1 SGHVS and CDR2 FQNEAQ.

V and J are TRBV7-8 and TRBJ1-5; D gene ambiguous. The clonotype comes from a woman between 18 and 29 years old with Graves' hyperthyroidism. The sequenced sample consisted of peripheral blood or thyroid tissue (not recorded which). DNA of the CDR3: TGTGCCAGCAGTCCGGGTCTCGGGGACAATCAGCCCCAGCATTTT. This codes for CASSPGLGDNQPQHF.